In its sample, the clone carrying this T cell receptor beta chain was seen a few times. What it recognizes is unknown. This sample was included in a study of T cells after yellow fever vaccination. In making TCR cDNA, 5'RACE template switching added a universal primer site and UMIs to it. One entry per CDR3 protein, called by TCRdb with MiXCR from the 5' RACE reads. The sample consists of 350,000 to 450,000 distinct CDR3 sequences, approximately 18% of them appearing once. Findings and caveats of the study: Contamination by abundant bulk-population clonotypes could be present in FACS-sorted repertoires.

Losses at the gene ends were 4 bases for V and 6 bases for J; bases not matched to a gene: 9. The CDR3 totals 14 residues. CDR1 MGHRA and CDR2 YSYEKL come from the germline V gene. This chain uses TRBV4-1 with TRBJ2-7; 7 positions match TRBD1. The receptor comes from a man aged 18-30 years who received the YFV17D yellow fever vaccine. The input for sequencing was PBMCs, taken before the yellow fever booster vaccination. The CDR3, as DNA: TGCGCCAGCAGCCGCATCGACAGGGATGCCGAGCAGTACTTC. As protein: CASSRIDRDAEQYF.